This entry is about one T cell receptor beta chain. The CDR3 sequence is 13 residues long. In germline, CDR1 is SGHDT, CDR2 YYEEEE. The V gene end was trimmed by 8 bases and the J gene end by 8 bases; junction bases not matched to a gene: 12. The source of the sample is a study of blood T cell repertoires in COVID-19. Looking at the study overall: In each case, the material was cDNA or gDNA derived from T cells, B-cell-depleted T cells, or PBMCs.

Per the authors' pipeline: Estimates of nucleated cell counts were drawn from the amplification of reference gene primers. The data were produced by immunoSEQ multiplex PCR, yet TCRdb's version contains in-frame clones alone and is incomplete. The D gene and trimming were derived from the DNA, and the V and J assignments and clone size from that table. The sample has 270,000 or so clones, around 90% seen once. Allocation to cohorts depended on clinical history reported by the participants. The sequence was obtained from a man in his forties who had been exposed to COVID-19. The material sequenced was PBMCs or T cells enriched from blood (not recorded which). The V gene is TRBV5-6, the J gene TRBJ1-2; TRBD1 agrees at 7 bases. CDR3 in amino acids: CASFFPGQLGYTF. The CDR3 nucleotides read TGTGCCAGTTTTTTCCCGGGACAGTTAGGCTACACCTTC. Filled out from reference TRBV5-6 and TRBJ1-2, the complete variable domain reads DAGVTQSPTHLIKTRGQQVTLRCSPKSGHDTVSWYQQALGQGPQFIFQYYEEEERQRGNFPDRFSGHQFPNYSSELNVNALLLGDSALYLCASFFPGQLGYTFGSGTRLTVV.